Sequencing of this T cell receptor (beta chain) was carried out in a study of post-analysis software for immune sequencing data. Overall study: The disease courses spanned relapsing-remitting, secondary progressive and progressive-relapsing forms of multiple sclerosis.

As concerns this clonotype: Antigen specificity is unknown.

Study-wide results and caveats: Analysis by F measure revealed that same-batch samples clustered strongly together. Comparison of patients with controls showed five TRBV segments more frequent in patients, TRBV5-6, TRBV5-1 and TRBV20-1 among them. Significantly decreased normalized Chao1 diversity was recorded for multiple sclerosis patients relative to controls.

The TCR beta cDNA libraries carried unique molecular identifiers. One entry per CDR3 protein results from TCRdb running MiXCR on the PCR reads. The data contain about 680,000 distinct CDR3 sequences, over 45% of them singletons. The V gene's germline CDR1 is SGHRS and CDR2 YFSETQ. Trimming pared 5 bases from V and 10 bases from J, leaving 19 bases between. This CDR3 has 14 residues. The chain employs TRBV5-1 and TRBJ2-1; a weak D match, TRBD2 (5 bases). Sequences were obtained from blood. This TCR was recovered from a girl aged 2 to 9 with multiple sclerosis. This CDR3 reads CASSSDSIVGEQFF. CDR3 DNA sequence: TGCGCCAGCAGTTCGGACTCGATCGTCGGGGAGCAGTTCTTC.